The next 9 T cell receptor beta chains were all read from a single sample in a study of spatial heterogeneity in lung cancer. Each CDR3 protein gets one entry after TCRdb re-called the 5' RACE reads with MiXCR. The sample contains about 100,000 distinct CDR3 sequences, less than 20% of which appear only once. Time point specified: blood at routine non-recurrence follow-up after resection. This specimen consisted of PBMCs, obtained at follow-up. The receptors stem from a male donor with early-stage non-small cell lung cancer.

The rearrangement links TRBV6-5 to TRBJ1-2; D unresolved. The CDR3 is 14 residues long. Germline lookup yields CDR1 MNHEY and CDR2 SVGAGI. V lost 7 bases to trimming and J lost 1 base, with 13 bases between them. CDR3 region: CASKMVESNYGYTF. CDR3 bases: TGTGCCAGCAAAATGGTGGAGAGTAACTATGGCTACACCTTC.

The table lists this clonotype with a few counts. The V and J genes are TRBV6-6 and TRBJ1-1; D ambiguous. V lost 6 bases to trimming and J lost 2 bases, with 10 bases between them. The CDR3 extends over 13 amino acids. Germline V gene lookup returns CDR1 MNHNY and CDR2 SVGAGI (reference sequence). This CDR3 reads CASSPKGNTEAFF. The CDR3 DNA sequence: TGTGCCAGCAGCCCTAAGGGTAACACTGAAGCTTTCTTT.

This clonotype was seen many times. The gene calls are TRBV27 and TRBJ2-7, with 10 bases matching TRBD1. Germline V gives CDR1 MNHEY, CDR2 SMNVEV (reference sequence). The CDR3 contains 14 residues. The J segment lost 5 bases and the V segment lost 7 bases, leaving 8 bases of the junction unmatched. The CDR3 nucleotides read TGTGCCAGCAACCTCTGGACAGGGGGGGACGAGCAGTACGTC. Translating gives CASNLWTGGDEQYV.

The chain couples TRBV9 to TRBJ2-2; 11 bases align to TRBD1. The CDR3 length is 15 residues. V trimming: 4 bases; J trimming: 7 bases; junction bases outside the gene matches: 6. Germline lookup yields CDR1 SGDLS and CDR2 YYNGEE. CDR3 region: CASSKGQGVVGELFF. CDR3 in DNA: TGTGCCAGCAGCAAGGGACAGGGGGTAGTCGGGGAGCTGTTTTTT.

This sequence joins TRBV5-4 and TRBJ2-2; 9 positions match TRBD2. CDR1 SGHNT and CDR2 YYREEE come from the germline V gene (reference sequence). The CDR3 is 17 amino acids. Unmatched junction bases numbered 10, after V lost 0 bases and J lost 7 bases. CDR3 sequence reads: CASSLVSLAGSIGELFF. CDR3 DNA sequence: TGTGCCAGCAGCTTGGTTAGCCTAGCGGGATCTATCGGGGAGCTGTTTTTT.

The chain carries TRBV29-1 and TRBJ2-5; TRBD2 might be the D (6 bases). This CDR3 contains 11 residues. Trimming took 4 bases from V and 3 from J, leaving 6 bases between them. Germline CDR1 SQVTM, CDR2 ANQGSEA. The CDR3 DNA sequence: TGCAGCGTTGCGGGGGAAGAGACCCAGTACTTC. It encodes CSVAGEETQYF.

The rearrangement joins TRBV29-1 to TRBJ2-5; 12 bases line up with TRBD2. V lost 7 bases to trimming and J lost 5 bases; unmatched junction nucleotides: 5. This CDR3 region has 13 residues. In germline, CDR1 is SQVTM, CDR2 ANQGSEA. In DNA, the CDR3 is TGCAGCGGTGATCTAGCGGGGGGGGAGACCCAGTACTTC. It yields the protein CSGDLAGGETQYF. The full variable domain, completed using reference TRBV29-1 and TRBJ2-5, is SAVISQKPSRDICQRGTSLTIQCQVDSQVTMMFWYRQQPGQSLTLIATANQGSEATYESGFVIDKFPISRPNLTFSTLTVSNMSPEDSSIYLCSGDLAGGETQYFGPGTRLLVL.

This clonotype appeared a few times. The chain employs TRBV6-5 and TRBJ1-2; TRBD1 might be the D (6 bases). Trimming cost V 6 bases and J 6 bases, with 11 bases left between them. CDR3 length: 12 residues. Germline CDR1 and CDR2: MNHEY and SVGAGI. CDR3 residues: CASSRGQNGYTF. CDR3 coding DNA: TGTGCCAGCAGCAGAGGACAGAATGGCTACACCTTC.

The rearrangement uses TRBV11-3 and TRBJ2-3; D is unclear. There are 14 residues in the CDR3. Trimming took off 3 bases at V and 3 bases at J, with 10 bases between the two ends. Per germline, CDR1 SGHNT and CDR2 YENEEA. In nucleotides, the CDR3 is TGTGCCAGCAGCTTTACGGGCCGGACAGATACGCAGTATTTT. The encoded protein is CASSFTGRTDTQYF.